The 22 T cell receptor beta chains given below trace back to one sample, sequenced in a study of T cell clonality in common variable immunodeficiency. Findings and caveats of the study: Reportedly, TCR beta sequences from common variable immunodeficiency showed fewer deletions and N-nucleotide insertions.

These TCRs are of unknown antigen specificity. TCRdb keeps only in-frame clones here, not all; method: immunoSEQ multiplex PCR. Singletons are absent from the sample, which has about 26,000 clones. The specimen sequenced was peripheral blood mononuclear cells. Receptor source: a human donor with common variable immunodeficiency.

This clone has at least ten counts. With the read ending 3 residues before the CDR3 end, the germline J gene is used to fill in that end. The chain carries TRBV18 and TRBJ2-7, with unresolved D. Trimming took 4 bases from V and 4 from J, leaving 11 bases between them. The CDR3 totals 13 residues. Germline-derived CDR1 and CDR2 are KGHSH and LQKENI. The covered CDR3 bases are TGTGCCAGCTCACAGAGCCGAGATTACGAG. This sequence encodes CASSQSRDYE. The CDR3 in full is CASSQSRDYEQYF.

This clone was seen more than once but under ten times. The read terminates 3 residues before the CDR3 end, so the remaining end is supplied by the germline J gene. The chain is built from TRBV19 and TRBJ1-2; 10 bases agree with TRBD1. The CDR3 sequence is 15 residues long. Germline V CDR1 and CDR2: LNHDA, SQIVND (reference sequence). After removal of 11 bases from V and 7 bases from J, the junction contained 16 bases not matched to a gene. This chain's CDR3 is CAPGGQGSLYGGYTF. Partial CDR3 DNA: TGTGCCCCGGGGGGACAGGGGAGTTTGTATGGTGGC.

This clone has at least ten counts. The CDR3 extends 3 residues past the end of the read, so its final part is completed from the germline J gene. The chain couples TRBV29-1 to TRBJ1-1; tentative D call: TRBD1 (5 bases). The germline V and J ends were trimmed by 5 bases and 6 bases, with 16 bases remaining between them. The germline gives CDR1 SQVTM, CDR2 ANQGSEA. This CDR3 spans 13 amino acids. CDR3 DNA (partial): TGCAGCGTTACACCGGGGGGGAGGGCTGAA. Protein: CSVTPGGRAE. The whole CDR3 protein is CSVTPGGRAEAFF.

As regards this clone: The read gets to within 3 residues of the CDR3 end, and the germline J gene fills in the rest. This rearrangement joins TRBV20-1 to TRBJ1-5; D may be TRBD1 (6 bases). Germline V gene sequence: CDR1 DFQATT, CDR2 SNEGSKA (reference sequence). The V gene lost 0 bases and the J gene lost 0 bases, with 21 bases spanning the gap. There are 19 residues in the CDR3. The CDR3 here is CSARDADSFQPYSNQPQHF. Partial CDR3 DNA: TGCAGTGCTAGAGATGCGGACAGTTTCCAGCCTTATAGCAATCAGCCC.

This clone has only a few counts. The sequenced fragment ends 3 residues before the CDR3 boundary, so the rest is inferred from the germline J gene. This rearrangement joins TRBV19 to TRBJ2-4; TRBD2 agrees at 7 bases. Germline assignment: CDR1 LNHDA and CDR2 SQIVND (reference sequence). The CDR3 is 13 amino acids. The ends lost 3 bases at V and 9 bases at J; junction bases unmatched: 5. CDR3: CASSIKGEGIQYF. The sequenced part of the CDR3 DNA is TGTGCCAGTAGTATTAAAGGGGAGGGCATT. The full variable domain, in which reference TRBV19 and TRBJ2-4 provide the parts outside the CDR3, is DGGITQSPKYLFRKEGQNVTLSCEQNLNHDAMYWYRQDPGQGLRLIYYSQIVNDFQKGDIAEGYSVSREKKESFPLTVTSAQKNPTAFYLCASSIKGEGIQYFGAGTRLSVL.

This clone was detected only a few times. The read ends 3 residues shy of where the CDR3 ends; the end is completed using the germline J gene. This chain joins TRBV18 and TRBJ2-7, with 12 bases matching TRBD2. Looked up from germline, CDR1 is KGHSH and CDR2 is LQKENI. V gave up 1 base and J gave up 1 base; unmatched junction bases: 14. The CDR3 contains 20 residues. The part of the CDR3 DNA that was read is TGTGCCAGCTCACCACTTCCAGGACTAGCGGGAAGTGAAGCGTCCTACGAG. Amino acids: CASSPLPGLAGSEASYE. The CDR3 reads in full as CASSPLPGLAGSEASYEQYF.

This clone was seen more than once but under ten times. A read error may account for a junction end that differs from germline. Coverage ceases 3 residues before the CDR3 finishes, and the germline J gene fills in the end. The rearrangement links TRBV2 to TRBJ1-5, with D uncertain. This CDR3 has 13 residues. The V gene's germline CDR1 is SNHLY and CDR2 FYNNEI. Partial CDR3 DNA: TGTGCCAGCGCCAGAGGTAGCAAGCAGCCC. This translates into CASARGSKQP. The whole CDR3 is CASARGSKQPQHF.

This clone was recorded at least ten times. The CDR3 end lies 3 residues beyond the end of the read and is filled in from the germline J gene. The rearrangement uses TRBV5-5 and TRBJ1-5; 8 bases line up with TRBD1. This CDR3 region has 14 residues. J gave up 2 bases and V 4 bases, and 2 bases lay outside the gene matches. Germline values: CDR1 SGHKS, CDR2 YYEKEE (reference sequence). CDR3 region: CASSTDRGNQPQHF. Partial CDR3 DNA: TGTGCCAGCAGCACGGACAGGGGCAATCAGCCC. Looking up the rest from reference TRBV5-5 and TRBJ1-5 gives the full variable domain: DAGVTQSPTHLIKTRGQQVTLRCSPISGHKSVSWYQQVLGQGPQFIFQYYEKEERGRGNFPDRFSARQFPNYSSELNVNALLLGDSALYLCASSTDRGNQPQHFGDGTRLSIL.

The table lists this clone with many counts. The CDR3 end lies 3 residues beyond the end of the read and is filled in from the germline J gene. V is TRBV7-7 and J is TRBJ2-5, with TRBD1 matching over 7 bases. The V gene's germline CDR1 is SSHAT and CDR2 FNYEAQ (reference sequence). V was pared by 5 bases and J by 3 bases, with 3 bases of the junction left unmatched. CDR3 length: 13 residues. Incomplete CDR3 DNA: TGTGCCAGCAGCCGACAGGGAAAAGAGACC. This translates into CASSRQGKET. The full CDR3 protein is CASSRQGKETQYF. The variable domain in full, with the rest retrieved from reference TRBV7-7 and TRBJ2-5, is GAGVSQSPRYKVTKRGQDVTLRCDPISSHATLYWYQQALGQGPEFLTYFNYEAQPDKSGLPSDRFSAERPEGSISTLTIQRTEQRDSAMYRCASSRQGKETQYFGPGTRLLVL.

This clone was seen at least ten times. The read finishes 3 residues shy of the CDR3 end, and the germline J gene is used to complete it. The chain carries TRBV30 and TRBJ1-4, with 9 positions matching TRBD1. CDR1 GTSNPN and CDR2 SVGIG come from the germline V gene (reference sequence). This CDR3 is built from 14 residues. The J segment lost 8 bases and the V segment lost 3 bases, leaving 7 bases of the junction unmatched. The CDR3 loop reads CAWRLTGGLEKLFF. Incomplete CDR3 DNA: TGTGCCTGGAGATTGACAGGGGGTTTGGAAAAA.

In this sample, this clone turned up a few times. Its ends do not fully match the called genes, so a read error is possible. Read sequence stops 3 residues before the CDR3 end, and the germline J gene provides the missing end. V is TRBV19 and J is TRBJ1-5; the match to TRBD1 covers 7 bases. This CDR3 contains 17 residues. The germline V gene encodes CDR1 LNHDA and CDR2 SQIVND (reference sequence). The part of the CDR3 DNA that was read is TGTGCCAGTAGTATTAGTGGCAGGGGGTATAGCAAGCAGCCC. As protein: CASSISGRGYSKQP. The full CDR3 protein is CASSISGRGYSKQPQHF.

Turning to this clone: The read ends 3 residues before the CDR3 terminus; that terminus is restored from the germline J gene. The chain combines TRBV19 with TRBJ1-2, with 9 bases that match TRBD1. CDR3 length: 14 residues. V trimming: 8 bases; J trimming: 4 bases; junction bases outside the gene matches: 8. Per the germline V gene, CDR1 is LNHDA and CDR2 is SQIVND (reference sequence). The CDR3 protein is CASGGTGKGYGYTF. Partial CDR3 DNA: TGTGCCAGTGGAGGGACAGGGAAGGGCTATGGC.

In this sample, this clone turned up many times. The CDR3 extends 3 residues past the end of the read, so its final part is completed from the germline J gene. This chain joins TRBV6-2 or TRBV6-3 and TRBJ1-5, with 7 bases identical to TRBD1. The CDR3 runs 14 residues. The junction had 8 bases not matched to a gene; V was cut back by 5 bases and J by 7 bases. Germline values: CDR1 MNHEY, CDR2 SVGEGT. Partial CDR3 DNA: TGTGCCAGCAGTACTCAGGGGGGTTTACAGCCC. It is translated as CASSTQGGLQP. The entire CDR3 is CASSTQGGLQPQHF.

In its sample, this clone was seen many times. The sequenced CDR3 bases are TGTGCCAGTAGTTTAACGACTCGGGGAAACACAGATACG. Its translation is CASSLTTRGNTDT. The entire CDR3 sequence reads CASSLTTRGNTDTQYF. The rearrangement joins TRBV19 to TRBJ2-3; possibly TRBD2 for D (5 bases). The read comes to an end 3 residues before the CDR3 does, leaving the germline J gene to fill in the end. Trimming took off 5 bases at V and 2 bases at J, with 17 bases between the two ends. Germline V gene sequence: CDR1 LNHDA, CDR2 SQIVND (reference sequence). The CDR3 contains 16 residues.

This clone was found many times. The DNA ends 3 residues before the CDR3 does, and the rest of the CDR3 is filled in from the germline J gene. The chain links TRBV7-9 to TRBJ1-2, with a tentative D call TRBD1 (5 bases). In germline, CDR1 is SEHNR, CDR2 FQNEAQ (reference sequence). CDR3 length: 14 residues. The sequenced part of the CDR3 DNA is TGTGCCAGCAGTCTAATCTCGGGTTGGGGCGGC. It translates to CASSLISGWGG. The full CDR3 protein is CASSLISGWGGYTF.

This clone appeared a few times. Sequencing ends 3 residues short of the CDR3 end; the germline J gene provides the rest. V is TRBV19 and J is TRBJ2-7; D might be TRBD1 (6 bases). V dropped 5 bases and J dropped 5 bases, with 19 bases sitting between them. CDR1 and CDR2 (germline): LNHDA, SQIVND (reference sequence). The CDR3 is made up of 15 amino acids. Here the CDR3 reads CASSLTGIQGDEQYF. The sequenced part of the CDR3 DNA is TGTGCCAGTAGTCTTACAGGGATCCAGGGAGACGAG. Complete variable domain (other parts from reference TRBV19 and TRBJ2-7): DGGITQSPKYLFRKEGQNVTLSCEQNLNHDAMYWYRQDPGQGLRLIYYSQIVNDFQKGDIAEGYSVSREKKESFPLTVTSAQKNPTAFYLCASSLTGIQGDEQYFGPGTRLTVT.

With respect to this clone: The observed sequence ends 3 residues before the CDR3 terminus, with the missing tail filled in from the germline J gene. This rearrangement joins TRBV7-3 to TRBJ2-7, with 8 nucleotides matching TRBD2. From germline, CDR1 is SGHTA and CDR2 FQGTGA. The length of the CDR3 is 13 residues. J gave up 4 bases and V 1 base, and 0 bases lay outside the gene matches. CDR3: CASSLIAGYEQYF. The part of the CDR3 DNA that was read is TGTGCCAGCAGCTTAATAGCGGGGTACGAG.

Many counts were recorded for this clone. The CDR3 extends 3 residues past the end of the read, so its final part is completed from the germline J gene. This rearrangement joins TRBV20-1 to TRBJ2-2; possibly TRBD1 for D (6 bases). The ends were cut back, 4 bases at V and 10 bases at J, with 28 bases in the middle. The CDR3 totals 17 residues. CDR1 and CDR2 (germline): DFQATT, SNEGSKA (reference sequence). Incomplete CDR3 DNA: TGCAGTGCTACTACCCCCCTCCGCCGACAGGCAGGGGTGGAG. Residues: CSATTPLRRQAGVE. The full CDR3 protein is CSATTPLRRQAGVELFF.

This clone was observed many times. The read comes to an end 3 residues before the CDR3 does, leaving the germline J gene to fill in the end. The J gene is TRBJ2-7, the V gene TRBV5-6; D is possibly TRBD2 (7 bases). V was pared by 0 bases and J by 2 bases, with 12 bases between. The CDR3 is 15 amino acids. Germline CDR1 reads SGHDT; CDR2 reads YYEEEE. The CDR3 loop reads CASSLGGGFTYEQYF. The covered CDR3 bases are TGTGCCAGCAGCTTGGGGGGGGGCTTCACCTACGAG. Based on the CDR3 plus reference TRBV5-6 and TRBJ2-7, the full variable domain is DAGVTQSPTHLIKTRGQQVTLRCSPKSGHDTVSWYQQALGQGPQFIFQYYEEEERQRGNFPDRFSGHQFPNYSSELNVNALLLGDSALYLCASSLGGGFTYEQYFGPGTRLTVT.

This clone has a handful of counts. The CDR3 end falls 3 residues outside the read, so it is completed with the germline J gene. The rearrangement joins TRBV18 to TRBJ1-6, with D tentatively TRBD1 (5 bases). The CDR3 has 18 amino acids. Germline V lookup: CDR1 KGHSH, CDR2 LQKENI. The V end lost 1 base, the J end lost 0 bases, and 13 bases lay between the germline ends. The sequenced CDR3 bases are TGTGCCAGCTCACCACTGGGGAGACAGAGCTCCTATAATTCACCC. Translation gives CASSPLGRQSSYNSP. The full CDR3 reads CASSPLGRQSSYNSPLHF.

This clone was observed at least ten times. The read falls 3 residues short of the CDR3 end, and the missing part is taken from the germline J gene. The V and J genes are TRBV18 and TRBJ1-1, with 7 positions matching TRBD1. Trimming cost V 3 bases and J 1 base; bases outside gene matches: 2. The CDR3 spans 14 residues. Germline-derived CDR1 and CDR2 are KGHSH and LQKENI. The covered CDR3 bases are TGTGCCAGCTCACCCGGGACAGCGAACACTGAA. This encodes CASSPGTANTE. The whole CDR3 region reads CASSPGTANTEAFF.

The table lists this clone with many counts. The read halts 3 residues ahead of the CDR3 end, with the missing end drawn from the germline J gene. This rearrangement joins TRBV6-1 to TRBJ2-3, with D possibly TRBD1 on 5 matching bases. Per the germline V gene, CDR1 is MNHNS and CDR2 is SASEGT. This CDR3 has 12 amino acids. Deletions cut 4 bases from V and 6 bases from J, with 8 bases between. This CDR3 reads CASSGQFDTQYF. CDR3 bases read: TGTGCCAGCAGTGGACAGTTCGATACG.